This T cell receptor beta chain is drawn from a study of blood T cell repertoires in COVID-19. The table lists this clone with a few counts. The repertoire was sequenced with immunoSEQ multiplex PCR; TCRdb's copy has only in-frame clones and lacks some. The sample contains 250,000 to 350,000 clones, roughly 88% of which appear only once. With 0 bases clipped from V and 6 bases from J, the junction kept 16 bases outside the gene matches. Germline-derived CDR1 and CDR2 are WNHNN and SYGVQD (reference sequence). The length of the CDR3 is 19 residues. The chain is built from TRBV10-1 and TRBJ2-1; 8 bases agree with TRBD2. The TCR was taken from a woman in her 30s who had recovered from COVID-19. Specimen: PBMCs or T cells enriched from blood (not recorded which). In nucleotides, the CDR3 is TGCGCCAGCAGTGAGTCGCGATCGGGACTAGATGTGGTCTCCAATGAGCAGTTCTTC. It encodes CASSESRSGLDVVSNEQFF.